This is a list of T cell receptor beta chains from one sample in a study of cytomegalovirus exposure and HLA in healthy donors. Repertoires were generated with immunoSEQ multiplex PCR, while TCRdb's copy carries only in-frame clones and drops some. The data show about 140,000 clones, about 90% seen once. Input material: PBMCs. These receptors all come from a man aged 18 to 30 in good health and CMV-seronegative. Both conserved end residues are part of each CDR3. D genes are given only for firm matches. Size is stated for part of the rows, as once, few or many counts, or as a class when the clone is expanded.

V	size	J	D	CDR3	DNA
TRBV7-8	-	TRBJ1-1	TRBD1	CASSLGRGHSTEAFF	TGTGCCAGCAGCTTAGGGAGGGGGCACAGCACTGAAGCTTTCTTT
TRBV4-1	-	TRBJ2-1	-	CASSLTTGVNEQFF	TGCGCCAGCAGCCTGACGACAGGTGTCAATGAGCAGTTCTTC
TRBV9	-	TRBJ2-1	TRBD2	CASSVPPASGAHEQFF	TGTGCCAGCAGCGTACCCCCGGCTAGCGGGGCGCATGAGCAGTTCTTC
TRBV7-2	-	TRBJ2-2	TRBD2	CASSLGLGGRWAGELFF	TGTGCCAGCAGCTTAGGGCTCGGCGGGAGGTGGGCCGGGGAGCTGTTTTTT
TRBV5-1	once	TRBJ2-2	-	CASSAGQTNTGELFF	TGCGCCAGCAGCGCGGGACAGACGAACACCGGGGAGCTGTTTTTT
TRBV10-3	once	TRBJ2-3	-	CATTSEGGHTDTQYF	TGTGCCACAACCTCAGAGGGGGGGCACACAGATACGCAGTATTTT
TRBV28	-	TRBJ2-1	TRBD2	CASSLGTSGRGNEQFF	TGTGCCAGCAGTTTGGGGACTAGCGGGAGGGGAAATGAGCAGTTCTTC
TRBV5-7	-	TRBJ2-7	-	CASSLRVRGGAPLDWVQYF	TGTGCCAGCAGCTTGCGAGTAAGGGGGGGGGCCCCGCTAGATTGGGTGCAGTACTTC
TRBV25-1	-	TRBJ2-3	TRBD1	CASLDREGTDTQYF	TGTGCCAGCCTGGACAGGGAAGGCACAGATACGCAGTATTTT
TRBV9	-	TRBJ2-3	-	CASSVNSEGGGTQYF	TGTGCCAGCAGCGTCAACTCGGAGGGAGGAGGCACGCAGTATTTT
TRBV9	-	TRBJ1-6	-	CASSVGGPRNSPLHF	TGTGCCAGCAGCGTAGGAGGGCCACGGAATTCACCCCTCCACTTT
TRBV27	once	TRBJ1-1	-	CASSFGALNTEAFF	TGTGCCAGCAGTTTTGGAGCTTTGAACACTGAAGCTTTCTTT
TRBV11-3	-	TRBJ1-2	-	CASSSYPRQIYYGYTF	TGTGCCAGCAGCTCCTACCCTCGACAGATCTACTATGGCTACACCTTC
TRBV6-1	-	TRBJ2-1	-	CASSEPPGFQFF	TGTGCCAGCAGTGAACCCCCGGGATTCCAGTTCTTC
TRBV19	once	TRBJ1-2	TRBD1	CASSPGDRGNGYTF	TGTGCCAGTAGTCCGGGGGACAGGGGTAATGGCTACACCTTC
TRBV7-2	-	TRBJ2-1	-	CASSLSLDNEQFF	TGTGCCAGCAGCTTATCACTCGACAATGAGCAGTTCTTC
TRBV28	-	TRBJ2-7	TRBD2	CASGPQREYEQYF	TGTGCCAGCGGTCCACAGCGGGAATACGAGCAGTACTTC
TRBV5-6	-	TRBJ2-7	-	CASSLSPRGEQYF	TGTGCCAGCAGCTTGTCTCCCCGGGGCGAGCAGTACTTC
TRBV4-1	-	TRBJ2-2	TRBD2	CASSQGLAGVHTGELFF	TGCGCCAGCAGCCAGGGTCTAGCGGGGGTCCACACCGGGGAGCTGTTTTTT
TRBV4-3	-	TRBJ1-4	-	CASSREGRGEKLFF	TGCGCCAGCAGCCGGGAGGGGCGGGGTGAAAAACTGTTTTTT
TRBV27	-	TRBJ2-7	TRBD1	CASSLTRQGGLGEQYF	TGTGCCAGCAGTTTAACCCGACAGGGGGGCCTAGGCGAGCAGTACTTC
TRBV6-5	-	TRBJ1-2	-	CASSFSGTHNYGYTF	TGTGCCAGCAGTTTTTCGGGGACTCATAACTATGGCTACACCTTC
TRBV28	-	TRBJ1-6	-	CASSFGQGGSPLHF	TGTGCCAGCAGTTTTGGGCAGGGTGGTTCACCCCTCCACTTT
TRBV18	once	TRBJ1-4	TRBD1	CASSPRTGRNEKLFF	TGTGCCAGCTCACCTAGGACAGGCCGTAATGAAAAACTGTTTTTT
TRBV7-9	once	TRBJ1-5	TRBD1	CASSSGTGLGQPQHF	TGTGCCAGCAGCTCGGGGACAGGGTTGGGACAGCCCCAGCATTTT
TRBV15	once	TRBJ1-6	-	CATSRDQGSPLHF	TGTGCCACCAGCAGAGATCAGGGCTCACCCCTCCACTTT
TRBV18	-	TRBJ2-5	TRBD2	CASSPRLAGEETQYF	TGTGCCAGCTCACCTCGGCTAGCGGGGGAAGAGACCCAGTACTTC
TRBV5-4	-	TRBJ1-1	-	CASSPDPGMGTEAFF	TGTGCCAGCAGCCCCGACCCAGGGATGGGCACTGAAGCTTTCTTT
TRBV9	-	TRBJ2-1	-	CASSRTLQLDNEQFF	TGTGCCAGCAGCCGCACTCTACAGCTTGACAATGAGCAGTTCTTC
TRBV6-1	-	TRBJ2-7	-	CASVGGYAYEQYF	TGTGCCAGCGTTGGGGGGTACGCCTACGAGCAGTACTTC
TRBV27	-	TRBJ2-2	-	CASERGRNTGELFF	TGTGCCAGCGAGCGAGGCAGGAACACCGGGGAGCTGTTTTTT
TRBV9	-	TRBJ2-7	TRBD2	CASSAQAGGTYEQYF	TGTGCCAGCAGCGCCCAAGCGGGAGGGACCTACGAGCAGTACTTC
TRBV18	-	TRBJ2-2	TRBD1	CASSPGTETGELFF	TGTGCCAGCTCACCAGGGACAGAAACCGGGGAGCTGTTTTTT
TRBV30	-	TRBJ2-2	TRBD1	CAWSLNPTGGIYTGELFF	TGTGCCTGGAGTCTCAACCCGACAGGGGGCATATACACCGGGGAGCTGTTTTTT
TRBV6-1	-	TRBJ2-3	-	CASSERGRSTDTQYF	TGTGCCAGCAGTGAAAGGGGCAGGAGCACAGATACGCAGTATTTT
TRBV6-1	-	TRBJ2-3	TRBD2	CASRRTSGGADTQYF	TGTGCCAGCAGACGGACTAGCGGGGGGGCAGATACGCAGTATTTT
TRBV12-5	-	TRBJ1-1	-	CASGFFGNTEAFF	TGTGCTAGTGGTTTTTTCGGGAACACTGAAGCTTTCTTT
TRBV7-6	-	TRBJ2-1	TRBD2	CASSKTLAGGNEQFF	TGTGCCAGCAGCAAGACCTTGGCGGGGGGGAATGAGCAGTTCTTC
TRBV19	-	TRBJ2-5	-	CASSIMAKETQYF	TGTGCCAGTAGTATTATGGCCAAAGAGACCCAGTACTTC
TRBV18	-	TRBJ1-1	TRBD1	CASSRGREFPNTEAFF	TGTGCCAGCTCCAGGGGGCGAGAATTCCCGAACACTGAAGCTTTCTTT
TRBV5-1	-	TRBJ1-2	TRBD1	CASSPQSGQGPDGYTF	TGCGCCAGCAGCCCACAGTCGGGACAGGGTCCTGATGGCTACACCTTC
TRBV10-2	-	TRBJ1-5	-	CASRNPGGNQPQHF	TGCGCCAGCAGGAACCCAGGGGGCAATCAGCCCCAGCATTTT
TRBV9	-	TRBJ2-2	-	CASSVEGGMLTGELFF	TGTGCCAGCAGCGTAGAAGGGGGAATGCTTACCGGGGAGCTGTTTTTT
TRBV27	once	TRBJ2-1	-	CASSLGGAHAYNEQFF	TGTGCCAGCAGTTTGGGGGGGGCGCACGCCTACAATGAGCAGTTCTTC
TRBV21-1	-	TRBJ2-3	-	CASISPIQGGSGSGKDTQYF	TGTGCCAGCATCTCTCCAATCCAAGGGGGTAGCGGGAGCGGTAAAGATACGCAGTATTTT
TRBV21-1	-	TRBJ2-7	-	CASSFPPGRDGPYEQYF	TGTGCCAGCAGCTTTCCCCCGGGGCGGGACGGTCCCTACGAGCAGTACTTC
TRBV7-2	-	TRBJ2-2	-	CASSRDRFTGELFF	TGTGCCAGCAGCCGAGACAGATTCACCGGGGAGCTGTTTTTT
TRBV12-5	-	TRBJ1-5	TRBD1	CASGLDRDSPHGQHF	TGTGCTAGTGGTTTGGACCGGGACAGTCCTCATGGCCAGCATTTT
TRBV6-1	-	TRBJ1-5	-	CASSPREDQPQHF	TGTGCCAGCAGTCCGCGAGAGGATCAGCCCCAGCATTTT
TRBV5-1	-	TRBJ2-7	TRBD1	CASSWGQGGTYEQYF	TGCGCCAGCAGCTGGGGACAGGGCGGTACCTACGAGCAGTACTTC
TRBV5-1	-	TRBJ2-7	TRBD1	CASRLLTGTGYYEQYF	TGCGCCAGCCGGCTTCTTACCGGGACAGGGTACTACGAGCAGTACTTC
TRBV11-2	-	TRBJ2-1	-	CASSLGGPYPHNEQFF	TGTGCCAGCAGCCTCGGGGGGCCCTACCCACACAATGAGCAGTTCTTC
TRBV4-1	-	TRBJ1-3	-	CASSQGRAPGNTIYF	TGCGCCAGCAGCCAAGGGAGGGCTCCTGGAAACACCATATATTTT
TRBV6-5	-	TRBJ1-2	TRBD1	CASSYPRDRGFSGYTF	TGTGCCAGCAGTTACCCCAGGGACAGGGGATTTTCTGGCTACACCTTC
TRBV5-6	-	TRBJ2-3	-	CASSFGQTYWWADTQYF	TGTGCCAGCAGTTTTGGACAGACCTACTGGTGGGCAGATACGCAGTATTTT
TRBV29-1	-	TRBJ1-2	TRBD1	CSVNGQDYGYTF	TGCAGCGTTAACGGACAGGATTATGGCTACACCTTC
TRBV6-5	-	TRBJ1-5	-	CASSSLPSQPQHF	TGTGCCAGCAGTTCCCTCCCCTCTCAGCCCCAGCATTTT
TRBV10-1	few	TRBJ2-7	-	CASSESSQTEQYF	TGCGCCAGCAGTGAGTCATCACAGACCGAGCAGTACTTC